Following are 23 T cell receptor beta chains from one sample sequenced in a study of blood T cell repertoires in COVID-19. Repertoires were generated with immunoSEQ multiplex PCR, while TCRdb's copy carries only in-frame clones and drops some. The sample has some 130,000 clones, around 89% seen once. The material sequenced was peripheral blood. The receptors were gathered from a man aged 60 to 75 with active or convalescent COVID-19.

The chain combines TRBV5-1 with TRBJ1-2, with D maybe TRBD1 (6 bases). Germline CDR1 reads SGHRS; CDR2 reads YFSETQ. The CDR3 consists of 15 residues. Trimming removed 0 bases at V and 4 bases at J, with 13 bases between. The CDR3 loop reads CASSLETGQPYGYTF. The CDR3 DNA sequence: TGCGCCAGCAGCTTGGAGACAGGACAGCCCTATGGCTACACCTTC.

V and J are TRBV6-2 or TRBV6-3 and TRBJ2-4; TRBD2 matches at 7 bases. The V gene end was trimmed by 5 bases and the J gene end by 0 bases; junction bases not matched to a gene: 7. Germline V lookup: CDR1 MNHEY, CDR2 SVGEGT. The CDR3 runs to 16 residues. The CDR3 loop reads CASSNLAVLAKNIQYF. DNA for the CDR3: TGTGCCAGCAGTAATCTAGCGGTGTTAGCCAAAAACATTCAGTACTTC.

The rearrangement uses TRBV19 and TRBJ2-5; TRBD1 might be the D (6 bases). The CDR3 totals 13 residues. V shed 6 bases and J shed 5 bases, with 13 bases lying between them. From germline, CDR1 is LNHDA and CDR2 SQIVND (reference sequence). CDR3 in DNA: TGTGCCAGTAGAAAACAGGGATCGGAGACCCAGTACTTC. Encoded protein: CASRKQGSETQYF.

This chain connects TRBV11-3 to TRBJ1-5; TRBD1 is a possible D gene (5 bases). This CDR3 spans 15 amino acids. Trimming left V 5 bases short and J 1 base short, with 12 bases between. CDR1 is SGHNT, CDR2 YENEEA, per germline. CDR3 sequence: CASSHVGGSNQPQHF. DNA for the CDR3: TGTGCCAGCAGCCACGTGGGGGGGAGCAATCAGCCCCAGCATTTT.

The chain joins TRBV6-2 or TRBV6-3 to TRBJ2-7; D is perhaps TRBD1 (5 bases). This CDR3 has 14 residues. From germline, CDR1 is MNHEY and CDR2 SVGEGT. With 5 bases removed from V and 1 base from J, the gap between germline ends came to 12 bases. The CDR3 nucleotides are TGTGCCAGCAGTGTGCGCAGGGAATCCTACGAGCAGTACTTC. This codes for CASSVRRESYEQYF.

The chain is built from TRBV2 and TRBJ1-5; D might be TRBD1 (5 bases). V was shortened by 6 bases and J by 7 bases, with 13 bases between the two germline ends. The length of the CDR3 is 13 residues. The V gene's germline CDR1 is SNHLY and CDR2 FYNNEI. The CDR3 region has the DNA TGTGCCAGCAGCTACAGGTTTGCGCAGCCCCAGCATTTT. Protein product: CASSYRFAQPQHF.

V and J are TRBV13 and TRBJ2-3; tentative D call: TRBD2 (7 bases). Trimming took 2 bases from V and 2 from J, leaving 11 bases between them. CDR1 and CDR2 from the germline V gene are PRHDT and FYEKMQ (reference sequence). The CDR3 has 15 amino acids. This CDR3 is CASSLRGGTTDTQYF. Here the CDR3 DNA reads TGTGCCAGCAGCTTACGCGGGGGCACCACAGATACGCAGTATTTT. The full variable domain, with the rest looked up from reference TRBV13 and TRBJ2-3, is AAGVIQSPRHLIKEKRETATLKCYPIPRHDTVYWYQQGPGQDPQFLISFYEKMQSDKGSIPDRFSAQQFSDYHSELNMSSLELGDSALYFCASSLRGGTTDTQYFGPGTRLTVL.

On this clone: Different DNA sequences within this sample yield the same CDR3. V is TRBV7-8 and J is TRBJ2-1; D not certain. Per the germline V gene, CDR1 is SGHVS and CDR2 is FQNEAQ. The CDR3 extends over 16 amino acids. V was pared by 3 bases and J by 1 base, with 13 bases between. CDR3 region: CASSLVIGLSYNEQFF. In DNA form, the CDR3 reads TGTGCCAGCAGCTTGGTCATCGGGTTATCCTACAATGAGCAGTTCTTC.

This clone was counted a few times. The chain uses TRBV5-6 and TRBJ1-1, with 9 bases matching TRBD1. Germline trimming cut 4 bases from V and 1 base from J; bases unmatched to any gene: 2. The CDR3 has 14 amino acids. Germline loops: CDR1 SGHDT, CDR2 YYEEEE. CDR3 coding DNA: TGTGCCAGCAGCGTGACAGGGGGGAACACTGAAGCTTTCTTT. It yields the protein CASSVTGGNTEAFF.

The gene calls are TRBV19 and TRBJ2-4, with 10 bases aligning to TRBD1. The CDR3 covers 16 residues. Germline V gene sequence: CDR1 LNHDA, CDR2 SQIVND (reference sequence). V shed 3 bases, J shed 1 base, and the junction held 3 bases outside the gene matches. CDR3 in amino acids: CASSMGQGMAKNIQYF. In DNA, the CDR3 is TGTGCCAGTAGTATGGGACAGGGGATGGCCAAAAACATTCAGTACTTC.

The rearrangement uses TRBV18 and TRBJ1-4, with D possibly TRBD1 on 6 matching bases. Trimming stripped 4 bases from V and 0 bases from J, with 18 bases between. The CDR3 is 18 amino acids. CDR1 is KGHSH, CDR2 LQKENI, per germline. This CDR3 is CASSQRTLTGATNEKLFF. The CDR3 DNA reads TGTGCCAGCTCACAGCGAACCTTGACAGGCGCAACTAATGAAAAACTGTTTTTT.

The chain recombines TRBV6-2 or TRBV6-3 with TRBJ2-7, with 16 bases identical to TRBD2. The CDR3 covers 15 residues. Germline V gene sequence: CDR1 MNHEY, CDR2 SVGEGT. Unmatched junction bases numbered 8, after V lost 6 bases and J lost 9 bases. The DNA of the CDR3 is TGTGCCAGCAGCCCCGGGACTAGCGGGAGGGGAGTGCAGTACTTC. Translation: CASSPGTSGRGVQYF.

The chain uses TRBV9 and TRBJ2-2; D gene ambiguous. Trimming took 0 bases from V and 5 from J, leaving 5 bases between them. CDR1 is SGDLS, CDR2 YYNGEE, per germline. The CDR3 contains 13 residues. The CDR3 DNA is TGTGCCAGCAGCGTAGGGGCGACCGGGGAGCTGTTTTTT. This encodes CASSVGATGELFF.

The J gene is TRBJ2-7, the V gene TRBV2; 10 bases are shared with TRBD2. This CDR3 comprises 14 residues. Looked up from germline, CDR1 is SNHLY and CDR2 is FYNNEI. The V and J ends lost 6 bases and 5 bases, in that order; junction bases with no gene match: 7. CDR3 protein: CASSLGLAGDEQYF. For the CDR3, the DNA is TGTGCCAGCAGCCTGGGGCTAGCGGGAGACGAGCAGTACTTC.

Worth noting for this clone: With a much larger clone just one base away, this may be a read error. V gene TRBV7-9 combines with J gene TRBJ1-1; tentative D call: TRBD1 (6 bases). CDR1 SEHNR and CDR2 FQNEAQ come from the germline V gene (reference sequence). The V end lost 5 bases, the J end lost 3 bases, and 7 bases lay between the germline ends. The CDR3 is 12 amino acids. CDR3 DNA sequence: TGTGCCAGCAGCAAGGGGGACACTGAAGCTTTCTTT. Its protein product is CASSKGDTEAFF.

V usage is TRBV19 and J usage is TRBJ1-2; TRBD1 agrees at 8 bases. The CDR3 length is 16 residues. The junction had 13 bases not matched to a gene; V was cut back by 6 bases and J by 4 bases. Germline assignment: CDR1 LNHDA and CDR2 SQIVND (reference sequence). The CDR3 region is CASRPPGAGGRYGYTF. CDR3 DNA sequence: TGTGCCAGTAGGCCCCCGGGGGCAGGGGGCCGCTATGGCTACACCTTC. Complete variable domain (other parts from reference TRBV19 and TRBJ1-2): DGGITQSPKYLFRKEGQNVTLSCEQNLNHDAMYWYRQDPGQGLRLIYYSQIVNDFQKGDIAEGYSVSREKKESFPLTVTSAQKNPTAFYLCASRPPGAGGRYGYTFGSGTRLTVV.

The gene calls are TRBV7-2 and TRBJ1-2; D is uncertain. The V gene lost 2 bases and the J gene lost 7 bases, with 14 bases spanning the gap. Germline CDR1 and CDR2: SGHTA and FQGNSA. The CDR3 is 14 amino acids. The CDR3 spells CASSLRIQVGGYTF. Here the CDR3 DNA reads TGTGCCAGCAGCTTACGGATTCAGGTCGGTGGCTACACCTTC. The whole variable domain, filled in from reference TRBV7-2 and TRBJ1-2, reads GAGVSQSPSNKVTEKGKDVELRCDPISGHTALYWYRQSLGQGLEFLIYFQGNSAPDKSGLPSDRFSAERTGGSVSTLTIQRTQQEDSAVYLCASSLRIQVGGYTFGSGTRLTVV.

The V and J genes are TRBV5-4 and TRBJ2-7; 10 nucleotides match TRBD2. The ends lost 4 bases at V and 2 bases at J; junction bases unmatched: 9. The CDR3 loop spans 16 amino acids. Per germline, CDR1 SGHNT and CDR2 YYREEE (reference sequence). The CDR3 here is CASSRPGLAGAYEQYF. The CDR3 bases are TGTGCCAGCAGCCGGCCGGGTCTAGCGGGGGCCTACGAGCAGTACTTC.

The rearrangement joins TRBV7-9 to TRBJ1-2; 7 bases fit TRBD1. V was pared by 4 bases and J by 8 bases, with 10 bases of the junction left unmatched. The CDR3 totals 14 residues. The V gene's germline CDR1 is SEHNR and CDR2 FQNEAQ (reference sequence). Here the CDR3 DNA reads TGTGCCAGCAGCTCAACCGACAGGGCAGGGGGCTACACCTTC. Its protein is CASSSTDRAGGYTF. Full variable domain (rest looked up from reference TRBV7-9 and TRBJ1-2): DTGVSQNPRHKITKRGQNVTFRCDPISEHNRLYWYRQTLGQGPEFLTYFQNEAQLEKSRLLSDRFSAERPKGSFSTLEIQRTEQGDSAMYLCASSSTDRAGGYTFGSGTRLTVV.

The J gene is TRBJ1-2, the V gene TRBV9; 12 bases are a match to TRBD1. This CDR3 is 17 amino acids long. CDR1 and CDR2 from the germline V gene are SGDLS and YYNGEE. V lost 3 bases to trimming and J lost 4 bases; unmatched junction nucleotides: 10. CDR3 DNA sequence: TGTGCCAGCAGCGCCACCGCGGGACAGGGGGCAAGCTATGGCTACACCTTC. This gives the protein CASSATAGQGASYGYTF.

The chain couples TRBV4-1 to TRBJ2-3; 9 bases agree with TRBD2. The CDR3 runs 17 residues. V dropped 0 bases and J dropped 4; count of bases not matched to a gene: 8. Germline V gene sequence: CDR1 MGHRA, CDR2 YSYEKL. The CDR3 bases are TGCGCCAGCAGCCAAGATCGAAAGCGGGAGGAGGCAGATACGCAGTATTTT. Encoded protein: CASSQDRKREEADTQYF.

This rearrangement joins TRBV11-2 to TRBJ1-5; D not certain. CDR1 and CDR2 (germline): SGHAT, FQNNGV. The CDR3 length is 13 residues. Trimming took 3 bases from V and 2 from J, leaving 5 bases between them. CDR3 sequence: CASSFGGNQPQHF. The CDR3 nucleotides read TGTGCCAGCAGCTTCGGGGGCAATCAGCCCCAGCATTTT.

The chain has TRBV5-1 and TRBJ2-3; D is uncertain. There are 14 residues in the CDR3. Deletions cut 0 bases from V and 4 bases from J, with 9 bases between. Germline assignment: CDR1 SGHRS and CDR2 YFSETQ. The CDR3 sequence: CASSLGQVPDTQYF. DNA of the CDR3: TGCGCCAGCAGCTTGGGGCAGGTTCCAGATACGCAGTATTTT.